The following is a T cell receptor beta chain sequence with its context. The junction shows a germline mismatch at one end, possibly a read error. From germline, CDR1 is SGHRS and CDR2 YFSETQ. The CDR3 contains 17 residues. TCRdb's table, derived via immunoSEQ multiplex PCR, lists solely in-frame clones and lacks some. The repertoire includes roughly 88,000 clones, around 90% of them detected once, and roughly 4% sits in the top ten. These data come from a study of blood T cell repertoires in COVID-19. Across the study: PBMCs, B-cell-depleted T cells, or T cells were the source of the cDNA or gDNA that made up the material.

The sequenced material came from peripheral blood. The gene calls are TRBV5-1 and TRBJ1-3, with TRBD1 matching 9 bases. The clonotype was recovered from a woman in her fifties or sixties in a cohort sampled during active COVID-19. The DNA for the CDR3 is TGCGCCAGCACCTTGGGGGACAGGGATTACTCTGGAAACACCATATATTTT. Protein sequence: CASTLGDRDYSGNTIYF.